Each of the 12 T cell receptor beta chains below was sequenced from the same sample in a study of blood T cell repertoires in COVID-19. Libraries were prepared by immunoSEQ multiplex PCR; TCRdb keeps only in-frame clonotypes and omits some of them. The sample yields approximately 230,000 clones, 87% seen once. The sequenced material came from PBMCs or T cells enriched from blood (not recorded which). The receptors derive from a woman aged 25-40 years with acute COVID-19.

Only one count was recorded for this clone. This rearrangement joins TRBV19 to TRBJ1-6; D is perhaps TRBD1 (5 bases). The CDR3 covers 14 residues. Deletions cut 3 bases from V and 9 bases from J, with 12 bases between. Germline V gene data show CDR1 as LNHDA and CDR2 as SQIVND (reference sequence). The DNA of the CDR3 is TGTGCCAGTAGTATCCCAGGGTTTGGTTCACCCCTCCACTTT. Protein sequence: CASSIPGFGSPLHF.

This clone has just one count. Other DNA sequences in this specimen translate into the identical CDR3. J is TRBJ2-3 and V is TRBV9; D gene unclear. V gave up 2 bases and J gave up 0 bases, with 10 bases separating them. The length of the CDR3 is 15 residues. The germline V gene encodes CDR1 SGDLS and CDR2 YYNGEE. The DNA of the CDR3 is TGTGCCAGCAGCGTTGGCGGCCTTAGCACAGATACGCAGTATTTT. The encoded protein is CASSVGGLSTDTQYF.

This clone showed up just once. The rearrangement joins TRBV11-2 to TRBJ2-1, with D tentatively TRBD2 (6 bases). Trimming shortened V by 2 bases and J by 2 bases, and 10 bases separated the two germline ends. Per germline, CDR1 SGHAT and CDR2 FQNNGV. This CDR3 has 15 residues. The CDR3 bases are TGTGCCAGCAGCTTAAGACGGGAGCCCTACAATGAGCAGTTCTTC. This codes for CASSLRREPYNEQFF.

The chain recombines TRBV19 with TRBJ1-1; 9 positions agree with TRBD1. The CDR3 is made up of 14 amino acids. Germline V gene lookup returns CDR1 LNHDA and CDR2 SQIVND (reference sequence). The V and J ends lost 6 bases and 7 bases, in that order; junction bases with no gene match: 9. The CDR3 nucleotides are TGTGCCAGTAGCCCGGACAGGGGCCGGATTGAAGCTTTCTTT. It specifies CASSPDRGRIEAFF.

The chain joins TRBV27 to TRBJ1-1, with D hard to call. The length of the CDR3 is 14 residues. Germline CDR1 and CDR2: MNHEY and SMNVEV (reference sequence). V was shortened by 2 bases and J by 2 bases, with 9 bases between the two germline ends. The CDR3, as DNA: TGTGCCAGCAGTTTACGATGGCAAAACACTGAAGCTTTCTTT. Residues: CASSLRWQNTEAFF.

The chain uses TRBV6-5 and TRBJ2-5; TRBD2 agrees at 8 bases. CDR3 length equals 15 residues. Germline V gene sequence: CDR1 MNHEY, CDR2 SVGAGI. J gave up 2 bases and V 6 bases, and 8 bases lay outside the gene matches. CDR3 DNA: TGTGCCAGCAGCCAAACTAGCGGAGTACAAGAGACCCAGTACTTC. Amino acid sequence: CASSQTSGVQETQYF.

This chain joins TRBV5-1 and TRBJ2-7; TRBD2 matches 9 bases. After removal of 3 bases from V and 7 bases from J, the junction contained 11 bases not matched to a gene. Germline V gene data show CDR1 as SGHRS and CDR2 as YFSETQ. The CDR3 sequence is 15 residues long. CDR3 amino acids: CASSSGTSSVGEQYF. The DNA of the CDR3 is TGCGCCAGCAGCTCCGGGACTAGCAGTGTTGGAGAGCAGTACTTC. Full variable domain (outside the CDR3, taken from reference TRBV5-1 and TRBJ2-7): KAGVTQTPRYLIKTRGQQVTLSCSPISGHRSVSWYQQTPGQGLQFLFEYFSETQRNKGNFPGRFSGRQFSNSRSEMNVSTLELGDSALYLCASSSGTSSVGEQYFGPGTRLTVT.

The chain combines TRBV5-4 with TRBJ1-2; 7 bases line up with TRBD1. Per germline, CDR1 SGHNT and CDR2 YYREEE (reference sequence). The CDR3 consists of 15 residues. With 3 bases clipped from V and 3 bases from J, the junction kept 8 bases outside the gene matches. CDR3 sequence reads: CASSWRQGGDYGYTF. The CDR3, as DNA: TGTGCCAGCAGCTGGCGTCAGGGGGGAGACTATGGCTACACCTTC.

This clone was detected once. For the CDR3, the DNA is TGTGCCACCAGTGATTCCCCAGTCGCAGGGGAAGATGGCTACACCTTC. This translates into CATSDSPVAGEDGYTF. The rearrangement uses TRBV24-1 and TRBJ1-2; weak D call: TRBD1 (6 bases). This CDR3 is 16 amino acids long. Trimming cost V 2 bases and J 6 bases, with 18 bases left between them. The germline V gene encodes CDR1 KGHDR and CDR2 SFDVKD.

The genes are TRBV27 and TRBJ1-2; perhaps TRBD1 as D (5 bases). The CDR3 loop spans 16 amino acids. V lost 3 bases and J lost 0, with 14 bases in between. The germline V gene has CDR1 MNHEY and CDR2 SMNVEV (reference sequence). Here the CDR3 reads CASSLGRGIPNYGYTF. In nucleotides, the CDR3 is TGTGCCAGCAGTTTGGGACGGGGGATCCCTAACTATGGCTACACCTTC.

Here the CDR3 reads CASRPYTRQSNSTDTQYF. The CDR3 region has the DNA TGTGCCAGCAGACCCTACACCCGACAGAGTAATAGCACAGATACGCAGTATTTT. This chain joins TRBV11-2 and TRBJ2-3; D may be TRBD1 (5 bases). V gave up 6 bases and J gave up 0 bases, with 22 bases separating them. CDR1 is SGHAT and CDR2 is FQNNGV in the germline V gene. The CDR3 length is 18 residues.

The chain joins TRBV5-4 to TRBJ2-7; 7 bases line up with TRBD1. V dropped 4 bases and J dropped 2; count of bases not matched to a gene: 12. The CDR3 is 16 residues long. Per the germline V gene, CDR1 is SGHNT and CDR2 is YYREEE (reference sequence). Here the CDR3 DNA reads TGTGCCAGCAGCATCGGGACAGATCGATTAACCTACGAGCAGTACTTC. This codes for CASSIGTDRLTYEQYF.